A selection of T cell receptor beta chains follows, all from one sample in a study of human T cells and chemical hapten exposure. MiXCR, applied by TCRdb to the RACE reads, yields one record per CDR3 protein. The sample holds 180,000 or so distinct CDR3 sequences; almost 30% are singletons and the top ten take approximately 3%. The specimen comprised whole blood, sampled in connection with sensitization to the hapten diphenylcyclopropenone (DPC). The receptor set was obtained from a woman in her twenties or thirties with alopecia areata. Some clones in this sample may be carry-over from other donors' samples. Both conserved end residues are part of each CDR3. Each record gives: CDR3 DNA, CDR3 protein, J gene, D gene, V gene, clone size. The D gene is left open where the match is weak. Size values are once, few and many counts, or a class for expanded clones, and some rows have none.

TGTGCCAGCAGCCAACCGCCGATTAATGAGCAGTTCTTC CASSQPPINEQFF TRBJ2-1 . TRBV3-1 few
TGTGCCAGCAGCAAAGGGACAGGGGATGGCTACACCTTC CASSKGTGDGYTF TRBJ1-2 TRBD1 TRBV7-2 .
TGTGCCAGCAGCCGGAGTCCCACGCGTGTTTCCGAGCAGTACTTC CASSRSPTRVSEQYF TRBJ2-7 . TRBV3-1 .
TGTGCCAGCAGTCAGGACGGGCGAGGGCTGTTTTTT CASSQDGRGLFF TRBJ2-2 . TRBV27 few
TGCAGCGCTTGGGCTCGTAGCGGGGAGACCTACGAGCAGTACTTC CSAWARSGETYEQYF TRBJ2-7 TRBD2 TRBV29-1 few
TGTGCCAGCAGTTCCGGGACACCCCCCTACGAGCAGTACTTC CASSSGTPPYEQYF TRBJ2-7 . TRBV6-2/TRBV6-3 .
TGCGCCAGCAGCTTGGGGGGGTTTGATCAGCCCCAGCATTTT CASSLGGFDQPQHF TRBJ1-5 . TRBV5-1 .
TGCGCCAGCAGCCGGGGACAGGGCACAGATACGCAGTATTTT CASSRGQGTDTQYF TRBJ2-3 TRBD1 TRBV5-1 few
TGCGCCAGCAGCTTGGATCAAGCGGGGTACCAAGAGACCCAGTACTTC CASSLDQAGYQETQYF TRBJ2-5 TRBD2 TRBV5-1 few
TGTGCCACCAGCTTGACCGGACAGGCGAACACCGGGGAGCTGTTTTTT CATSLTGQANTGELFF TRBJ2-2 TRBD1 TRBV24-1 few
TGTGCCACCAGCAGAGAAGGGGGGACGAGGGAGCAGTACTTC CATSREGGTREQYF TRBJ2-7 . TRBV15 .
TGCAGCGCATTTGCGGGCCCCGGAAACTATGGCTACACCTTC CSAFAGPGNYGYTF TRBJ1-2 . TRBV29-1 .
TGCAGCGTTGGTAGCGGGGGGGCCCAGACCCAGTACTTC CSVGSGGAQTQYF TRBJ2-5 TRBD2 TRBV29-1 .
TGCAGCGTTGCAAGGGGACAGGGGGCAACTAATGAAAAACTGTTTTTT CSVARGQGATNEKLFF TRBJ1-4 TRBD1 TRBV29-1 .
TGTGCCAGCACGGGCCTCTATGGCTACACCTTC CASTGLYGYTF TRBJ1-2 . TRBV13 .
TGTGCCAGCAGCCCCCGGACAGACACTGAAGCTTTCTTT CASSPRTDTEAFF TRBJ1-1 . TRBV3-1 .
TGTGCCAGCTCACCGAGGACTAGCGGGAGCACAGATACGCAGTATTTT CASSPRTSGSTDTQYF TRBJ2-3 TRBD2 TRBV18 .
TGCAGTGCTAGAGATTCCCGGGAGGGGACCGATACGCAGTATTTT CSARDSREGTDTQYF TRBJ2-3 TRBD2 TRBV20-1 .
TGTGCCACCCAGACAGGTGGCCCACAAGAGACCCAGTACTTC CATQTGGPQETQYF TRBJ2-5 . TRBV19 .
TGTGCCAGCAGTTTAGCGGGGACTACCCGGTCTATCGCTCAGTACTTC CASSLAGTTRSIAQYF TRBJ2-7 TRBD2 TRBV12-3/TRBV12-4 .
TGCGCCAGCAGCTTGGTGGGACGCGGCATTCAGTACTTC CASSLVGRGIQYF TRBJ2-4 . TRBV5-1 .
TGCAGCGTAGTGGACAGGGACTTCTACAATGAGCAGTTCTTC CSVVDRDFYNEQFF TRBJ2-1 TRBD1 TRBV29-1 few
TGTGCCAGCAGACGGGACGGCTATGGCTACACCTTC CASRRDGYGYTF TRBJ1-2 . TRBV28 few
TGTGCCAGCAGCTTAGGACAAGCGGGCGAAAGACTGTTTTTT CASSLGQAGERLFF TRBJ1-4 . TRBV7-2 .
TGTGCCATCAGTGGGACGGTCACGGAGTCTGGAAACACCATATATTTT CAISGTVTESGNTIYF TRBJ1-3 . TRBV10-3 few
TGTGCCAGCAACATCCCTAGGGGAGGGGGAACTAACTATGGCTACACCTTC CASNIPRGGGTNYGYTF TRBJ1-2 . TRBV7-2 .
TGTGCCAGCAGCCCCGCGCAGGGCTTTTCCTACAATGAGCAGTTCTTC CASSPAQGFSYNEQFF TRBJ2-1 . TRBV3-1 few
TGTGCCAGCAGCGATACAGGGGCCCTGACCGGGGAGCTGTTTTTT CASSDTGALTGELFF TRBJ2-2 TRBD1 TRBV7-6 few
TGTGCCATCAGTCCGGACAGCTCCTACGAGCAGTACTTC CAISPDSSYEQYF TRBJ2-7 . TRBV10-3 .
TGTGCCAGCAGCACCAGGATGAACACTGAAGCTTTCTTT CASSTRMNTEAFF TRBJ1-1 . TRBV7-2 .
TGCAGCGCCGGAGGGGGACAAAACATTCAGTACTTC CSAGGGQNIQYF TRBJ2-4 . TRBV29-1 few
TGTGCCAGCAGACCCGGACCCTCGAACACTGAAGCTTTCTTT CASRPGPSNTEAFF TRBJ1-1 . TRBV3-1 few
TGTGCCAGCAGCCGAGGGGGGGCAGGCACAGATACGCAGTATTTT CASSRGGAGTDTQYF TRBJ2-3 . TRBV7-3 .
TGTGCCAGCAGCTTAGCTAGCGGGGTCCCGCCCACAGATACGCAGTATTTT CASSLASGVPPTDTQYF TRBJ2-3 TRBD2 TRBV7-2 few
TGTGCCAGCAGTTTAACTAGCGGGACAGGGACCCAGTACTTC CASSLTSGTGTQYF TRBJ2-5 TRBD2 TRBV12-3/TRBV12-4 .